Listed below are T cell receptor beta chains from one sample, sequenced in a study of cytomegalovirus exposure and HLA in healthy donors. TCRdb's copy holds only in-frame clones and misses some; the assay was immunoSEQ multiplex PCR. This repertoire shows some 130,000 clones, 78% found once; its top ten account for around 2%. Sequenced material: PBMCs. The receptors here all came from a woman aged 40 to 50 in good health and CMV-seronegative. Each CDR3 is given with its conserved first and last residue.

V gene: TRBV27; J gene: TRBJ1-5; CDR3 protein: CASSSGGPPQHF
V gene: TRBV2; J gene: TRBJ2-7; CDR3 protein: CASRGDSARGEQYF
V gene: TRBV18; J gene: TRBJ1-1; CDR3 protein: CASSLSSGMNTEAFF
V gene: TRBV6-5; J gene: TRBJ1-1; CDR3 protein: CASSPWTGARTEAFF
V gene: TRBV6-5; J gene: TRBJ2-2; CDR3 protein: CASRDSLGELFF
V gene: TRBV11-3; J gene: -; CDR3 protein: CASSPSEGSYEQYF
V gene: TRBV19; J gene: TRBJ2-5; CDR3 protein: CASSEQGAGKQYF
V gene: TRBV29-1; J gene: TRBJ1-1; CDR3 protein: CSAGDRSLDTEAFF
V gene: TRBV5-1; J gene: TRBJ2-2; CDR3 protein: CASSSGTGVVGELFF
V gene: TRBV7-2; J gene: TRBJ2-4; CDR3 protein: CASSSGAQNIQYF
V gene: TRBV7-9; J gene: TRBJ1-3; CDR3 protein: CASSSTRGSGNTIYF
V gene: TRBV27; J gene: TRBJ2-1; CDR3 protein: CASSLFSYEVYNEQFF
V gene: TRBV10-3; J gene: TRBJ1-5; CDR3 protein: CAISGQVNQPQHF
V gene: TRBV7-8; J gene: TRBJ1-1; CDR3 protein: CASSLHHMNTEAFF
V gene: TRBV7-8; J gene: TRBJ2-7; CDR3 protein: CASSSETGYEQYF
V gene: TRBV28; J gene: TRBJ2-1; CDR3 protein: CASSSLSGGSYNEQFF
V gene: TRBV28; J gene: TRBJ1-1; CDR3 protein: CASSSGQGGTEAFF
V gene: TRBV7-6; J gene: TRBJ2-5; CDR3 protein: CASRPAGETQYF
V gene: TRBV7-2; J gene: TRBJ2-5; CDR3 protein: CASSSRGSTETQYF
V gene: TRBV5-8; J gene: TRBJ1-2; CDR3 protein: CASSFYSGYTF
V gene: TRBV27; J gene: TRBJ2-5; CDR3 protein: CASSPGGETQYF